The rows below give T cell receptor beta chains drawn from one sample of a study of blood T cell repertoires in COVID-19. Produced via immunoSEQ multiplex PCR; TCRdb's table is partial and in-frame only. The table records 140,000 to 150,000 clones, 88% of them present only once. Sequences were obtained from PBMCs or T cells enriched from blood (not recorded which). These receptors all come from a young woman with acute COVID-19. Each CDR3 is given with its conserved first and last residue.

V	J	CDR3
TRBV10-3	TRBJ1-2	CATAETVNYGYTF
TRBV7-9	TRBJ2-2	CASTLGTSGILNTGELFF
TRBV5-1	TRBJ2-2	CASSLSRAGELFF
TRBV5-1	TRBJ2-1	CASSLNAGIYNEQFF
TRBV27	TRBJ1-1	CASSGQGITEAFF
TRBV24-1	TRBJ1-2	CATSGSGPMDYGYTF
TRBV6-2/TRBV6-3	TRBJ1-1	CASSYSVRGEAFF
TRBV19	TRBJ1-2	CASSMLRGPNYGYTF
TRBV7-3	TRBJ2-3	CASSLSRGRTRAIDTQYF
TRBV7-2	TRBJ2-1	CASSPGLAESYNEQFF
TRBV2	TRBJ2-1	CASSRAGRYGVYRNEQFF
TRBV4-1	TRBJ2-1	CASSQVSGGHEQFF
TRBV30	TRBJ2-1	CAWSGGAGTYNEQFF
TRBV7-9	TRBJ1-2	CASSLPGVSYGYTF
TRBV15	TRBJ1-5	CATSSRQGAVNQPQHF
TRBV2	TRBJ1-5	CASSVGQASQPQHF
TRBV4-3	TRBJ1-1	CASSLRMDSEAFF
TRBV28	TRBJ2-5	CASSLGRQETQYF
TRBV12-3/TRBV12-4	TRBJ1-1	CASRSGPAEAFF
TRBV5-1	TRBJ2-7	CASSLEPIGTAYEQYF
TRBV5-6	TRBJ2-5	CASSKKGETQYF
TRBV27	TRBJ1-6	CASTPDPDRNNSPLHF
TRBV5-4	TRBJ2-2	CASSFGLANTNTGELFF
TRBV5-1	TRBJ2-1	CASSLGSTPNEQFF
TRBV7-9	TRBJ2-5	CASSFGQVETQYF
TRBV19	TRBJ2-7	CASSIMLAGGYEQYF
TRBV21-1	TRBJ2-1	CASSKGGSSSYNEQFF
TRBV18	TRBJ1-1	CASSPMDRGQEAFF
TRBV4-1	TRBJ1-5	CASSQEPGSNQPQHF